The 3 T cell receptor beta chains listed next were all sequenced from one sample in a study of T cells after posttransplantation cyclophosphamide. Some clones are missing from TCRdb's copy, which holds only in-frame ones; the method was immunoSEQ multiplex PCR. The sample counts fewer than 35,000 clones, none seen once; the ten largest own around 5%. The sequenced material came from PBMCs. These receptors all come from a woman in her 30s in good health and a related stem cell transplant donor.

At least ten counts were recorded for this clone. The CDR3 DNA reads TGTGCCAGCCGCCTTGCGGGGCGTAGCACAGATACGCAGTATTTT. It specifies CASRLAGRSTDTQYF. This chain links TRBV7-2 with TRBJ2-3; D may be TRBD2 (6 bases). CDR1 is SGHTA and CDR2 is FQGNSA in the germline V gene. This CDR3 has 15 residues. V lost 8 bases to trimming and J lost 0 bases, with 15 bases between them.

The chain links TRBV12-3 or TRBV12-4 to TRBJ1-2; 9 bases align to TRBD1. The CDR3 covers 14 residues. The V and J ends lost 4 bases and 2 bases, in that order; junction bases with no gene match: 2. CDR3 in amino acids: CASSSGTGNYGYTF. CDR3 DNA: TGTGCCAGCAGTTCGGGGACAGGGAACTATGGCTACACCTTC.

This clone was observed many times. The chain has TRBV10-3 and TRBJ1-1; the match to TRBD1 covers 9 bases. CDR1 and CDR2 from the germline V gene are ENHRY and SYGVKD. V shed 6 bases, J shed 11 bases, and the junction held 10 bases outside the gene matches. This CDR3 region has 13 residues. This CDR3 is CAISAGTGRKAFF. The CDR3 DNA sequence: TGTGCCATCAGCGCAGGGACAGGGAGAAAGGCTTTCTTT.